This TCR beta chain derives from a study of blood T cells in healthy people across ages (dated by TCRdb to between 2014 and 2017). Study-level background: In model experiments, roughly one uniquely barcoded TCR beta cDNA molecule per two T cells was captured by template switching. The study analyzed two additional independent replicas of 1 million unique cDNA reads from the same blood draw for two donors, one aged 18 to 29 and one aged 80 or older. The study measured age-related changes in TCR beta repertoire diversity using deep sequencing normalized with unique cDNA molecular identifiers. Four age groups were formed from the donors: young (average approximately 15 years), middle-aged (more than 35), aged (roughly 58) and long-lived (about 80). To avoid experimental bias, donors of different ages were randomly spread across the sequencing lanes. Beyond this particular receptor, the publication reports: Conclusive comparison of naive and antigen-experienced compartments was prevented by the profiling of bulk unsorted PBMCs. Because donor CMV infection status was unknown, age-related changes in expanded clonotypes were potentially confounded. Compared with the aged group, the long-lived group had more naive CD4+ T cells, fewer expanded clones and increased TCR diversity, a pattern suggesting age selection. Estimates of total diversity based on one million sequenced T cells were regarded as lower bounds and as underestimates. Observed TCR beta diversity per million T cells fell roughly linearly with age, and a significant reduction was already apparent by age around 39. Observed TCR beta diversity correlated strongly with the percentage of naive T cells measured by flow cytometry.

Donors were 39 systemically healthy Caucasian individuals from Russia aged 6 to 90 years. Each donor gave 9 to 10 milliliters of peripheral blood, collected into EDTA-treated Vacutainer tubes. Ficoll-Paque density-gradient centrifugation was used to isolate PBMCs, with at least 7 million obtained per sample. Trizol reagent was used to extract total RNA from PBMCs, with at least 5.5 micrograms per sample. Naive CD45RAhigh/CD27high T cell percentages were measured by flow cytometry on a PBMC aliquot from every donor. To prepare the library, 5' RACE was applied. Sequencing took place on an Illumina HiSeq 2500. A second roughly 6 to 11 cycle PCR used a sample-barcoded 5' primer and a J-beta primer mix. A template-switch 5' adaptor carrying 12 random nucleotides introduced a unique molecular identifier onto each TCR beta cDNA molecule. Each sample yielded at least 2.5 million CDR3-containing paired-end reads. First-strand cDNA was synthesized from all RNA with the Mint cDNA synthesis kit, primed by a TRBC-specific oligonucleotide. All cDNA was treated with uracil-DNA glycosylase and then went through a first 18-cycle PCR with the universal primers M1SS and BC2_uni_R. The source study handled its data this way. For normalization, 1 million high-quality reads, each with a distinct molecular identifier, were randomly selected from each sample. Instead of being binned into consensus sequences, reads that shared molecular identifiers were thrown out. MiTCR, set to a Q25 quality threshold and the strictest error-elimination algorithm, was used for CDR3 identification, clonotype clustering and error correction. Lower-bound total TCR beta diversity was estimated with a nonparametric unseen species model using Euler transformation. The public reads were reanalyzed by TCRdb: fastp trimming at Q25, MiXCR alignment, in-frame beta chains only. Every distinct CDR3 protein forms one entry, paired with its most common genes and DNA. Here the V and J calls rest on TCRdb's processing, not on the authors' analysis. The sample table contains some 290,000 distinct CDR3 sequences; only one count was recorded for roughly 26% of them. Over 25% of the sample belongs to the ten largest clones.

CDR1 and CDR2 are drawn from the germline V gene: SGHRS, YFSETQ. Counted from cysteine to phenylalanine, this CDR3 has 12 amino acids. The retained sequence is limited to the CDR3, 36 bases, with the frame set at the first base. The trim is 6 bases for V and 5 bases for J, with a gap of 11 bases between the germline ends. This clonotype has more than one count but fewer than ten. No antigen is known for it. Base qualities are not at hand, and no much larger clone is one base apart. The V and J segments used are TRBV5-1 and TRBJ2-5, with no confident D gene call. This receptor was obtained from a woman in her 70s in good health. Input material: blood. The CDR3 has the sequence CASTVGGETQYF. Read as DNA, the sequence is TGCGCCAGCACCGTGGGTGGGGAGACCCAGTACTTC. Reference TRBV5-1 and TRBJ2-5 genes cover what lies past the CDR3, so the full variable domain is KAGVTQTPRYLIKTRGQQVTLSCSPISGHRSVSWYQQTPGQGLQFLFEYFSETQRNKGNFPGRFSGRQFSNSRSEMNVSTLELGDSALYLCASTVGGETQYFGPGTRLLVL.